These 6 T cell receptor beta chains were all obtained from the same sample, sequenced in a study of control samples from healthy donors and cancer patients. This table comes from immunoSEQ multiplex PCR, and its TCRdb copy is limited to in-frame clones, with some not included. The sample yields 90,000 to 150,000 clones, just over 90% seen once. Sequencing was performed on blood. These receptors originate from a young woman in good health.

The rearrangement joins TRBV18 to TRBJ2-2; D call uncertain. Trimming stripped 2 bases from V and 2 bases from J, with 0 bases between. Per germline, CDR1 KGHSH and CDR2 LQKENI. The CDR3 is 12 amino acids. CDR3 sequence: CASSPNTGELFF. CDR3 coding DNA: TGTGCCAGCTCACCAAACACCGGGGAGCTGTTTTTT.

The chain carries TRBV14 and TRBJ2-7; 8 nucleotides align to TRBD1. The V and J ends lost 4 bases and 4 bases, in that order; junction bases with no gene match: 12. CDR3 length: 16 residues. Germline-derived CDR1 and CDR2 are SGHDN and FVKESK. CDR3 sequence: CASSPSLSTGGYEQYF. CDR3 bases: TGTGCCAGCAGCCCGAGCCTATCCACAGGGGGGTACGAGCAGTACTTC.

The chain couples TRBV4-3 to TRBJ2-5; 7 nucleotides agree with TRBD2. The V segment lost 3 bases and the J segment 0 bases; nucleotides outside the gene matches: 10. The CDR3 is made up of 17 amino acids. Per germline, CDR1 LGHNA and CDR2 YSLEER. This CDR3 is CASSQEWGGVYQETQYF. As DNA, the CDR3 is TGCGCCAGCAGCCAGGAATGGGGAGGGGTGTACCAAGAGACCCAGTACTTC.

The V gene is TRBV5-1, the J gene TRBJ2-5, with D uncertain. Trimming pared 3 bases from V and 4 bases from J, leaving 16 bases between. The CDR3 is 15 amino acids. Germline CDR1 and CDR2: SGHRS and YFSETQ. CDR3 region: CASSYDGLNGETQYF. The CDR3 bases are TGCGCCAGCAGCTACGATGGCCTCAACGGAGAGACCCAGTACTTC.

V is TRBV28 and J is TRBJ2-3; 9 bases agree with TRBD2. The CDR3 is 15 amino acids. Losses at the gene ends were 8 bases for V and 0 bases for J; bases not matched to a gene: 6. The germline gives CDR1 MDHEN, CDR2 SYDVKM. The DNA for the CDR3 is TGTGCCAGCGAGAGACTAGCGGCTAGCACAGATACGCAGTATTTT. It specifies CASERLAASTDTQYF.

The chain links TRBV5-1 to TRBJ2-1; the D gene is possibly TRBD2 (6 bases). The germline V gene encodes CDR1 SGHRS and CDR2 YFSETQ. The CDR3 length is 16 residues. With 7 bases removed from V and 0 bases from J, the gap between germline ends came to 17 bases. In DNA form, the CDR3 reads TGCGCCAGCGGCCTCAGCGGGCCAAGCTCCTACAATGAGCAGTTCTTC. Protein sequence: CASGLSGPSSYNEQFF.